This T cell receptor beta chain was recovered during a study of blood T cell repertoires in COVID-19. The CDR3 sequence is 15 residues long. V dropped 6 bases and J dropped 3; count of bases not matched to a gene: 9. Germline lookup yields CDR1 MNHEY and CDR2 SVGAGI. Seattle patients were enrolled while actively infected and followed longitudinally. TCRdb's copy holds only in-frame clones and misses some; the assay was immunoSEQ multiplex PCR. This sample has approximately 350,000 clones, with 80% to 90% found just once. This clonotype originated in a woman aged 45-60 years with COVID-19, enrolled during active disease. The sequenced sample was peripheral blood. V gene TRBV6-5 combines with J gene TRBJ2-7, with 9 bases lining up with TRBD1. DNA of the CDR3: TGTGCCAGCAGCCAACCGGGACAGGGTCACTACGAGCAGTACTTC. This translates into CASSQPGQGHYEQYF.